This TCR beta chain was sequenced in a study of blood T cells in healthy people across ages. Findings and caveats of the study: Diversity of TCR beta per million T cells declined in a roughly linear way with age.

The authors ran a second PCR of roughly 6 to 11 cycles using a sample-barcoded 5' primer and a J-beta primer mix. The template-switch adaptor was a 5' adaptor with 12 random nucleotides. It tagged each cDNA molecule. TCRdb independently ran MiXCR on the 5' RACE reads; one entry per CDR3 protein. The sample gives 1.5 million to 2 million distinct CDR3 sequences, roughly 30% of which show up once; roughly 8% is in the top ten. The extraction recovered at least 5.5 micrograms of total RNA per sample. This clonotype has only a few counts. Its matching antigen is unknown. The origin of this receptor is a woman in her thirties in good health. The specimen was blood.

The CDR3 nucleotides are TGCGCCAGCAGCCCTGACAGGGGGGTGAACACTGAAGCTTTCTTT. Translation gives CASSPDRGVNTEAFF. The chain carries TRBV5-1 and TRBJ1-1; 9 bases fit TRBD1. J gave up 0 bases and V 4 bases, and 4 bases lay outside the gene matches. The CDR3 has 15 amino acids. CDR1 SGHRS and CDR2 YFSETQ come from the germline V gene.